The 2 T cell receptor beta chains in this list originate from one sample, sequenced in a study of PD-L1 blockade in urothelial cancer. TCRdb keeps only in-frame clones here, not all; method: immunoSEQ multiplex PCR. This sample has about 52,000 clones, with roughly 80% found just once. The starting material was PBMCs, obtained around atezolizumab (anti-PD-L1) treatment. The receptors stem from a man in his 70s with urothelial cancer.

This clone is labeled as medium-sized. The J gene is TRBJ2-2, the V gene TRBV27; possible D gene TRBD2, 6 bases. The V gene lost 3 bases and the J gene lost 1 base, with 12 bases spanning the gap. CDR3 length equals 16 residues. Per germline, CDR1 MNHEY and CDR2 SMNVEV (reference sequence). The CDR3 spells CASSFGWGVNTGELFF. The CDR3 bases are TGTGCCAGCAGTTTTGGGTGGGGGGTGAACACCGGGGAGCTGTTTTTT.

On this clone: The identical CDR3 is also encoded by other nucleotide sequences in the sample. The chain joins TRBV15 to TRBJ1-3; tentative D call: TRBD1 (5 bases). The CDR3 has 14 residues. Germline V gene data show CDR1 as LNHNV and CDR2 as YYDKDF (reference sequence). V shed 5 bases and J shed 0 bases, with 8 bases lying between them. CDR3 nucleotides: TGTGCCACCAGCCCGACAGTCTCTGGAAACACCATATATTTT. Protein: CATSPTVSGNTIYF.